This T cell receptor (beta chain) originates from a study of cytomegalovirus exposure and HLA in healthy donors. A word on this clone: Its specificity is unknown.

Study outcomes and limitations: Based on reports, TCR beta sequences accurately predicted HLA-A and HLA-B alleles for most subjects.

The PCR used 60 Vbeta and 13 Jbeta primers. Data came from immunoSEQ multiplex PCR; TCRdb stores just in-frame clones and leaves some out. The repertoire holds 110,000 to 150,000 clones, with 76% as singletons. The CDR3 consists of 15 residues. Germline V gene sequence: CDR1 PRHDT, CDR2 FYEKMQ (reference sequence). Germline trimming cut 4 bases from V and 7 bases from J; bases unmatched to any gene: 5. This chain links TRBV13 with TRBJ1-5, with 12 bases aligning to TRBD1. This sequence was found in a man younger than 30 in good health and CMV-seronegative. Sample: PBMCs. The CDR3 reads CASSYMGQGAQPQHF. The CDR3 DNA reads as TGTGCCAGCAGCTATATGGGACAGGGGGCCCAGCCCCAGCATTTT.